Listed below are T cell receptor beta chains from one sample, sequenced in a study of beta chain features in type 1 diabetes. Clones were sequenced by immunoSEQ multiplex PCR, and TCRdb holds only the in-frame ones, with some missing. The sample lists 200,000 to 250,000 clones; about 25% were seen once. The sequenced sample consisted of central memory CD4+ T cells from blood. The source is a man aged 25 to 45 in good health. Both conserved end residues are trimmed from each CDR3.

cdr3_aa,v_call,j_call
SVEVAGVGTQY,TRBV29-1,TRBJ2-3
AWSVGRYEQY,TRBV30,TRBJ2-7
ASSTEGAGMDTQY,TRBV6-1,TRBJ2-3
ATSSGDRGNQPQH,TRBV15,TRBJ1-5
ASSLDLTTDTQY,TRBV7-2,TRBJ2-3
ASSLFNSGANVLT,TRBV6-5,TRBJ2-6
ASSPSKGGSEEQY,TRBV18,TRBJ2-7
AIATTYEQY,TRBV10-3,TRBJ2-7
ASSPPDRGIQY,TRBV6-5,TRBJ2-4
ASNQGKGELF,TRBV28,TRBJ2-2
ASSPGGEQY,TRBV6-5,TRBJ2-7
ASSESSSYNEQF,TRBV10-2,TRBJ2-1
AWRVSSGPRGTQY,TRBV30,TRBJ2-3
ASSQVGLAENTGELF,TRBV14,TRBJ2-2
ASSWDRSGELF,TRBV5-5,TRBJ2-2
ASSQERTSGYNEQF,TRBV14,TRBJ2-1
SVDEGSGETQY,TRBV29-1,TRBJ2-5
ASSQAGPWNLNTEAF,TRBV14,TRBJ1-1
ASRFLLEQF,TRBV6-1,TRBJ2-1
ASSEGEDREAF,TRBV2,TRBJ1-1
ASSETWTGSGIQY,TRBV25-1,TRBJ2-4
ATKDSSYNEQF,TRBV6-6,TRBJ2-1
ASSEPGAGTQY,TRBV25-1,TRBJ2-3
ASSSSGGSWSTDTQY,TRBV7-2,TRBJ2-3
SALRDKNTEAF,TRBV29-1,TRBJ1-1
ASSPSGRVEETQY,TRBV7-2,TRBJ2-5
ASSLMRQGAHEQY,TRBV27,TRBJ2-7
ASSSQGYGQETQY,TRBV5-1,TRBJ2-5
AAGANYNSPLH,TRBV30,TRBJ1-6
ASSAGTANEKLF,TRBV18,TRBJ1-4
ASSPGLISGNTIY,TRBV28,TRBJ1-3
ASSLNALVGTIY,TRBV7-2,TRBJ1-3
ASSLPGGRESHEQY,TRBV7-2,TRBJ2-7
ASSQGVGQIQETQY,TRBV4-3,TRBJ2-5
AWRGGGETNYNEQF,TRBV30,TRBJ2-1
ASSTPRGQRDYNEQF,TRBV28,TRBJ2-1
ASSLAGLAQETQY,TRBV5-6,TRBJ2-5
ASSQVGRSLGGELF,TRBV4-1,TRBJ2-2
ASSLRLAGVGEQF,TRBV28,TRBJ2-1
ASSESPGMDGYT,TRBV6-1,TRBJ1-2
SVGGGTNYGYT,TRBV29-1,TRBJ1-2
AWRLLAGDGGEQF,TRBV30,TRBJ2-1
ASIQPGDPSYEQY,TRBV6-6,TRBJ2-7
ASSESRRGRGAAPGYT,TRBV25-1,TRBJ1-2
ASNRVGPGANVLT,TRBV28,TRBJ2-6
ASTPGGSGQPQH,TRBV6-6,TRBJ1-5
ASSAEKSTGELF,TRBV6-5,TRBJ2-2
ASRTSGGAQEY,TRBV7-9,TRBJ2-5
ASSFQGINEQF,TRBV28,TRBJ2-1
ASSPTFSTDTQY,TRBV9,TRBJ2-3
ASSSRDRATEAF,TRBV28,TRBJ1-1
ASSIGLAGATGANVLT,TRBV7-2,TRBJ2-6
AWSVLGEAF,TRBV30,TRBJ1-1
ASSLSPKGGYGYT,TRBV5-6,TRBJ1-2
ASSLAPRETQY,TRBV7-6,TRBJ2-5
ASSAVAQETQY,TRBV6-1,TRBJ2-5
ASSPLGQRNTEAF,TRBV18,TRBJ1-1
SVEVGFGTDTQY,TRBV29-1,TRBJ2-3
ASSQPLRAGEKLF,TRBV23-1,TRBJ1-4
ASSLGAGKTQY,TRBV5-6,TRBJ2-5